Listed below are T cell receptor beta chains from one sample, sequenced in a study of technical replicates of blood from a handful of donors. The table came from immunoSEQ multiplex PCR; TCRdb's copy has only in-frame clones and leaves some out. The profile shows about 12,000 clones, around 92% of them singletons. The material sequenced was PBMCs. Receptor source: a human donor in good health. Each CDR3 is given with its conserved first and last residue. Fields, in order: D gene, clone size, V gene, J gene, CDR3 protein, CDR3 DNA. D genes are given only for firm matches. Size values are once, few and many counts, or a class for expanded clones, and some rows have none.

>.|.|TRBV28|TRBJ1-4
CASSLSGLNEKLFF
TGTGCCAGCAGTTTAAGCGGCCTTAATGAAAAACTGTTTTTT
>.|.|TRBV21-1|TRBJ1-1
CASSQKVLRLEAFF
TGTGCCAGCAGCCAAAAAGTTCTTAGACTAGAAGCTTTCTTT
>TRBD1|.|TRBV6-5|TRBJ1-2
CASSYDGQANYGYTF
TGTGCCAGCAGTTACGATGGACAGGCGAACTATGGCTACACCTTC
>TRBD1|.|TRBV5-5|TRBJ2-7
CASSSGTGSYEQYF
TGTGCCAGCAGCTCCGGGACAGGGTCCTACGAGCAGTACTTC
>.|.|TRBV5-1|TRBJ2-1
CASRASSHEQFF
TGCGCCAGCAGGGCTAGCTCCCATGAGCAGTTCTTC
>TRBD1|.|TRBV6-5|TRBJ1-2
CASSSQQGARGYTF
TGTGCCAGCAGTTCACAACAGGGGGCGAGGGGCTACACCTTC
>TRBD1|.|TRBV2|TRBJ1-5
CASTDRRNQPQHF
TGTGCCAGCACGGACAGGAGAAATCAGCCCCAGCATTTT
>.|.|TRBV5-1|TRBJ2-1
CASSLAPENEQFF
TGCGCCAGCAGCCTAGCCCCCGAGAATGAGCAGTTCTTC
>.|.|TRBV21-1|TRBJ2-7
CASSKEVRCRGNYEQYF
TGTGCCAGCAGCAAAGAAGTAAGGTGCAGGGGGAACTACGAGCAGTACTTC
>TRBD1|.|TRBV7-2|TRBJ1-4
CASSPSGQGREKLFF
TGTGCCAGCAGCCCCTCAGGACAGGGACGTGAAAAACTGTTTTTT
>TRBD1|once|TRBV6-5|TRBJ1-3
CASSRGQGYGNTIYF
TGTGCCAGCAGCCGGGGACAGGGCTATGGAAACACCATATATTTT
>.|.|TRBV6-1|TRBJ2-2
CASNWDKNTGELFF
TGTGCCAGCAACTGGGACAAAAACACCGGGGAGCTGTTTTTT
>TRBD2|.|TRBV27|TRBJ2-7
CASGTSGNPYEQYF
TGTGCCAGCGGGACTAGCGGGAATCCGTACGAGCAGTACTTC
>.|.|TRBV28|TRBJ1-2
CASSLSGYGYTF
TGTGCCAGCAGTTTATCCGGCTATGGCTACACCTTC
>.|.|TRBV2|TRBJ2-3
CASSEQGDRADTQYF
TGTGCCAGCAGTGAACAGGGTGATAGGGCAGATACGCAGTATTTT
>TRBD1|.|TRBV10-3|TRBJ2-5
CAISAGDRGLSETQYF
TGTGCCATCAGTGCTGGGGACAGGGGGCTGTCAGAGACCCAGTACTTC
>.|.|TRBV6-6|TRBJ1-1
CASSYNRDTEAFF
TGTGCCAGCAGTTATAACAGAGACACTGAAGCTTTCTTT
>TRBD1|.|TRBV7-8|TRBJ1-1
CASSLDRVWTTEAFF
TGTGCCAGCAGCTTGGACAGGGTTTGGACCACTGAAGCTTTCTTT
>TRBD1|.|TRBV30|TRBJ1-1
CAWSVQTGRTEAFF
TGTGCCTGGAGTGTACAGACAGGGAGGACTGAAGCTTTCTTT
>.|.|TRBV7-8|TRBJ2-7
CASSLGWRYEQYF
TGTGCCAGCAGCTTAGGATGGAGGTACGAGCAGTACTTC
>.|.|TRBV12-5|TRBJ2-7
CASGLGPGIYEQYF
TGTGCTAGTGGTTTGGGGCCGGGGATCTACGAGCAGTACTTC
>TRBD2|.|TRBV11-3|TRBJ2-5
CASSLGPSGRVPETQYF
TGTGCCAGCAGCTTAGGCCCTAGCGGGAGGGTACCAGAGACCCAGTACTTC
>.|once|TRBV6-1|TRBJ2-5
CASSEWPSQETQYF
TGTGCCAGCAGTGAATGGCCCAGTCAAGAGACCCAGTACTTC
>.|.|TRBV5-1|TRBJ2-1
CASSLPLYEELNEQFF
TGCGCCAGCAGCTTGCCTCTCTATGAAGAGCTCAATGAGCAGTTCTTC
>TRBD1|.|TRBV10-3|TRBJ2-6
CAISPGQGSGANVLTF
TGTGCCATCAGCCCGGGACAGGGTTCTGGGGCCAACGTCCTGACTTTC
>.|.|TRBV19|TRBJ2-2
CASSTGRTGELFF
TGTGCCAGTAGTACAGGGCGCACCGGGGAGCTGTTTTTT
>.|.|TRBV4-1|TRBJ1-1
CASSQATGWNTEAFF
TGCGCCAGCAGCCAAGCGACAGGCTGGAACACTGAAGCTTTCTTT
>.|.|TRBV27|TRBJ2-2
CASSLTVANTGELFF
TGTGCCAGCAGTTTAACGGTCGCGAACACCGGGGAGCTGTTTTTT
>TRBD1|.|TRBV27|TRBJ2-1
CASSPDRGEYNEQFF
TGTGCCAGCAGTCCAGACAGGGGGGAATACAATGAGCAGTTCTTC
>TRBD2|once|TRBV5-1|TRBJ2-5
CASSLGTSGSSRETQYF
TGCGCCAGCAGCTTGGGAACTAGCGGGAGCTCCCGAGAGACCCAGTACTTC
>TRBD2|.|TRBV9|TRBJ2-1
CASSGWGTSGINLEQFF
TGTGCCAGCAGCGGTTGGGGTACTAGCGGGATTAATCTTGAGCAGTTCTTC
>TRBD2|.|TRBV7-9|TRBJ2-7
CASSYLAGNSYEQYF
TGTGCCAGCAGCTACTTAGCGGGCAACTCCTACGAGCAGTACTTC
>TRBD1|.|TRBV5-1|TRBJ2-7
CASNREGATYEQYF
TGCGCCAGCAACCGTGAGGGGGCAACCTACGAGCAGTACTTC
>TRBD2|.|TRBV19|TRBJ2-1
CASSTSGKGEQFF
TGTGCCAGTAGTACTAGCGGGAAAGGGGAGCAGTTCTTC
>.|.|TRBV4-1|TRBJ2-3
CASSREEKGTDTQYF
TGCGCCAGCAGCCGGGAGGAAAAGGGCACAGATACGCAGTATTTT
>TRBD2|.|TRBV14|TRBJ2-1
CASSQDRDRGTRGGNEQFF
TGTGCCAGCAGCCAAGACAGGGATAGAGGGACTAGAGGGGGCAATGAGCAGTTCTTC
>TRBD2|.|TRBV10-3|TRBJ2-2
CASGREGTGELFF
TGTGCCTCCGGACGGGAGGGCACGGGGGAGCTGTTTTTT
>TRBD1|once|TRBV30|TRBJ1-2
CAWSVIRGQNGTF
TGTGCCTGGAGTGTAATCCGGGGACAGAACGGAACCTTC
>.|.|TRBV5-5|TRBJ1-1
CASSLEIYMNTEAFF
TGTGCCAGCAGCTTGGAAATATACATGAACACTGAAGCTTTCTTT
>.|once|TRBV28|TRBJ2-3
CASSLSLPQEAEEDTQYF
TGTGCCAGCAGTTTATCCCTCCCCCAGGAGGCCGAGGAAGATACGCAGTATTTT
>.|.|TRBV7-2|TRBJ1-5
CASSLVGEGQPQHF
TGTGCCAGCAGCTTAGTAGGGGAGGGTCAGCCCCAGCATTTT
>TRBD2|.|TRBV5-6|TRBJ2-6
CASRDGGSGANVLTF
TGTGCCAGCAGGGACGGGGGGTCCGGGGCCAACGTCCTGACTTTC
>TRBD1|.|TRBV25-1|TRBJ1-2
CASSDRPNNRGGRYGYTF
TGTGCCAGCAGTGATCGTCCCAATAACAGGGGGGGGAGATATGGCTACACCTTC
>.|.|TRBV6-1|TRBJ1-4
CASTYRESNEKLFF
TGTGCCAGCACTTACAGGGAGAGTAATGAAAAACTGTTTTTT
>.|.|TRBV18|TRBJ2-7
CASSPAVHHEQYF
TGTGCCAGCTCTCCGGCGGTTCACCACGAGCAGTACTTC
>.|.|TRBV7-2|TRBJ2-7
CASSGGSSPSYEQYF
TGTGCCAGCAGCGGAGGCAGCTCCCCCTCCTACGAGCAGTACTTC
>TRBD1|.|TRBV19|TRBJ2-7
CASSIQGAHEQYF
TGTGCCAGTAGTATACAGGGGGCTCACGAGCAGTACTTC
>.|.|TRBV29-1|TRBJ2-7
CSALRGDSYEQYF
TGCAGCGCGCTCAGGGGTGACTCCTACGAGCAGTACTTC